The text below deals with one T cell receptor beta chain. Antigen unknown. This entry comes from a study of T cells in Graves' hyperthyroidism and ophthalmopathy. Study-level findings and limits: Classification by a 13 V-J model distinguished ophthalmopathy from stable hyperthyroidism. The model identified upcoming ophthalmopathy a median approximately seven months ahead of onset. Most expanded thyroid clonotypes above 0.001 recurred in blood.

TCR beta CDR3 regions were amplified from RNA. When the TCR CDR3 underwent first-round RT-PCR, the HTBI primer set was used. One entry per CDR3 protein results from TCRdb running MiXCR on the multiplex PCR reads. The profile covers 600,000 to 700,000 distinct CDR3 sequences, with 45% appearing a single time and about 7.7% taken by the ten largest. CDR1 is SNHLY, CDR2 FYNNEI, per germline. Deletions cut 5 bases from V and 4 bases from J, with 15 bases between. The length of the CDR3 is 16 residues. Patients were excluded because of uncontrolled infection, other autoimmune disease, pregnancy or lactation.

The sample taken for sequencing was peripheral blood or thyroid tissue (not recorded which). The receptor was derived from an adult man with Graves' disease, either hyperthyroidism or ophthalmopathy (not recorded which). The rearrangement uses TRBV2 and TRBJ2-6, with D possibly being TRBD2 (7 bases). This CDR3 is CASSLGGGYGANVLTF. The CDR3 DNA follows: TGTGCCAGCAGTTTAGGGGGGGGCTACGGGGCCAACGTCCTGACTTTC.